This T cell receptor (beta chain) came from a study of T cell repertoires in cytomegalovirus infection. On the study more broadly: Recently described HLA-C-restricted plus well-studied HLA-B-restricted CMV epitopes were used. Indications came from public TCR beta signatures; they pointed to CMV infection and to a matching HLA type. Notes on the study in general: HLA-C-restricted CMV-specific TCR beta clonotypes were dominant in the ex vivo response. Summed frequency of shared TCR beta families picked out CMV carriers who also had the relevant HLA.

As to this clonotype: As yet, its antigen is unknown.

The germline gives CDR1 LGHNA, CDR2 YSLEER. The CDR3 runs to 17 residues. Trimming removed 4 bases from V and 8 bases from J, with 24 bases in between. TCRdb called the reads again in MiXCR, with one record for every CDR3 protein. The sample gives 100,000 to 150,000 distinct CDR3 sequences, more than 30% of which show up once; 58% is in the top ten. This sequence joins TRBV4-3 and TRBJ2-1; D call uncertain. The sample consisted of CD8+ T cells from cultured PBMCs, taken from culture after CMV antigen stimulation. This TCR derives from a human donor in good health (CMV status not recorded). Some clones in this sample may be carry-over from other donors' samples. CDR3 bases: TGCGCCAGCAGCCCCCTAAGAGGATCGGAGTTTGGGGATGAGCAGTTCTTC. Protein product: CASSPLRGSEFGDEQFF.